The 29 T cell receptor beta chains below were found in one sample sequenced in a study of blood T cell repertoires in COVID-19. TCRdb's copy holds only in-frame clones and misses some; the assay was immunoSEQ multiplex PCR. The sample comprises under 350,000 clones, roughly 90% of which are singletons, and 2% to 2.5% rests with the top ten. Sample: peripheral blood. The source is a man in his fifties with acute or convalescent COVID-19.

The genes are TRBV12-3 or TRBV12-4 and TRBJ1-1; D unresolved. This CDR3 contains 13 residues. The germline V and J ends were trimmed by 7 bases and 4 bases, with 13 bases remaining between them. The CDR3 region is CASTIHPGTEAFF. The CDR3 coding sequence is TGTGCCAGCACCATCCACCCGGGCACTGAAGCTTTCTTT.

The CDR3 DNA reads TGTGCCAGCAGTTATTTTCTTTCGAGCCCTCAGGGGAGGCAGTTCTTC. Its translation: CASSYFLSSPQGRQFF. The chain is built from TRBV6-5 and TRBJ2-1; tentative D call: TRBD1 (6 bases). Germline CDR1 is MNHEY and CDR2 is SVGAGI. V was pared by 3 bases and J by 12 bases, with 24 bases between. The CDR3 covers 16 residues.

The CDR3 reads CASSESGQGNYGYTF. CDR3 bases: TGTGCCAGCAGTGAATCGGGACAGGGTAACTATGGCTACACCTTC. The chain combines TRBV6-1 with TRBJ1-2; the match to TRBD1 covers 9 bases. This CDR3 spans 15 amino acids. Unmatched junction bases numbered 2, after V lost 2 bases and J lost 1 base. From germline, CDR1 is MNHNS and CDR2 SASEGT.

Notes on this clone: In the same sample, other DNA sequences code for this CDR3. The chain joins TRBV7-3 to TRBJ2-1; 9 bases are shared with TRBD1. The CDR3 length is 14 residues. J lost 7 bases, V lost 5 bases, and 6 bases had no gene match. Germline V lookup: CDR1 SGHTA, CDR2 FQGTGA. CDR3 in DNA: TGTGCCAGCAGCCCCGGGACAGGGTCAAATGAGCAGTTCTTC. Protein sequence: CASSPGTGSNEQFF.

The rearrangement links TRBV5-1 to TRBJ1-2; the D is unclear. Germline-derived CDR1 and CDR2 are SGHRS and YFSETQ. This CDR3 is 14 amino acids long. The V and J ends lost 3 bases and 6 bases respectively, with 15 bases between them. The CDR3 coding sequence is TGCGCCAGCAGCTCCGGTTCGAACGGGGATGGCTACACCTTC. Translating it yields CASSSGSNGDGYTF.

The rearrangement joins TRBV5-1 to TRBJ2-1; 9 nucleotides align to TRBD2. Trimming cost V 6 bases and J 10 bases; bases outside gene matches: 11. The germline CDR1 and CDR2 sequences are SGHRS and YFSETQ. This CDR3 has 14 amino acids. The CDR3 bases are TGCGCCAGCATCCTAGCGGGGTCCCCGGGGGAGCAGTTCTTC. Amino acids: CASILAGSPGEQFF.

The chain recombines TRBV2 with TRBJ1-1, with D tentatively TRBD1 (5 bases). There are 15 residues in the CDR3. V dropped 0 bases and J dropped 3 bases, with 11 bases sitting between them. Germline V lookup: CDR1 SNHLY, CDR2 FYNNEI. Written as DNA, the CDR3 is TGTGCCAGCAGTGAAGCGCGCTGGGGGGACACTGAAGCTTTCTTT. Translating it yields CASSEARWGDTEAFF.

The chain couples TRBV20-1 to TRBJ2-2, with D maybe TRBD2 (6 bases). Deletions cut 3 bases from V and 2 bases from J, with 10 bases between. Germline lookup yields CDR1 DFQATT and CDR2 SNEGSKA (reference sequence). The CDR3 totals 14 residues. CDR3 nucleotides: TGCAGTGCTAGTCGGAGGGTCAACACCGGGGAGCTGTTTTTT. Residues: CSASRRVNTGELFF.

This chain links TRBV5-1 with TRBJ2-5, with 7 bases fitting TRBD2. The germline V gene has CDR1 SGHRS and CDR2 YFSETQ. The CDR3 is made up of 13 amino acids. Trimming cost V 4 bases and J 5 bases; bases outside gene matches: 5. The CDR3 DNA follows: TGCGCCAGCAGCCAAACGGGGGGTGAGACCCAGTACTTC. It encodes CASSQTGGETQYF. The whole variable domain, filled in from reference TRBV5-1 and TRBJ2-5, reads KAGVTQTPRYLIKTRGQQVTLSCSPISGHRSVSWYQQTPGQGLQFLFEYFSETQRNKGNFPGRFSGRQFSNSRSEMNVSTLELGDSALYLCASSQTGGETQYFGPGTRLLVL.

The V and J genes are TRBV11-1 and TRBJ1-1; D gene ambiguous. This CDR3 spans 16 amino acids. Germline V gene lookup returns CDR1 SGHAT and CDR2 FQDESV (reference sequence). The V end was cut by 2 bases, the J end by 0 bases, with 13 bases between. CDR3 DNA: TGTGCCAGCAGCTTATTCTCCGCGCCAATGAACACTGAAGCTTTCTTT. Protein: CASSLFSAPMNTEAFF.

This clone was detected only once. This chain connects TRBV6-6 to TRBJ1-1, with a tentative D call TRBD1 (6 bases). The CDR3 spans 13 residues. CDR1 is MNHNY, CDR2 SVGAGI, per germline (reference sequence). V was clipped by 5 bases and J by 1 base, with 8 bases between them. The CDR3 region has the DNA TGTGCCAGCAGTAGAGGGGGGAACACTGAAGCTTTCTTT. It translates to CASSRGGNTEAFF.

The chain employs TRBV30 and TRBJ2-2; D is unclear. The V gene's germline CDR1 is GTSNPN and CDR2 SVGIG (reference sequence). V lost 0 bases, J lost 5 bases, and 10 bases lay in between. The CDR3 loop spans 14 amino acids. The CDR3 reads CAWSVRGRTGELFF. CDR3 nucleotide sequence: TGTGCCTGGAGTGTGAGAGGCCGAACCGGGGAGCTGTTTTTT.

This clone was picked up one time. The gene calls are TRBV6-5 and TRBJ1-2; TRBD1 agrees at 9 bases. CDR1 and CDR2 from the germline V gene are MNHEY and SVGAGI. The CDR3 runs to 15 residues. The trim removed 2 bases at V and 2 bases at J, leaving 3 bases unmatched. The CDR3 loop is CASSYTGTGNYGYTF. The DNA of the CDR3 is TGTGCCAGCAGTTACACCGGGACAGGGAACTATGGCTACACCTTC.

The chain is built from TRBV25-1 and TRBJ2-7, with D tentatively TRBD1 (5 bases). The CDR3 runs to 15 residues. V lost 3 bases and J 5 bases, leaving 17 bases between the germline ends. The germline gives CDR1 MGHDK, CDR2 SYGVNS. CDR3 amino acids: CASSDGAGLVHEQYF. The CDR3 nucleotides are TGTGCCAGCAGTGATGGTGCAGGGCTGGTCCACGAGCAGTACTTC.

The chain couples TRBV2 to TRBJ1-1; D unresolved. CDR3 size: 12 residues. Trimming cost V 8 bases and J 7 bases, with 14 bases left between them. The germline V gene encodes CDR1 SNHLY and CDR2 FYNNEI. CDR3: CASRYDSVEAFF. As DNA, the CDR3 is TGTGCCAGCCGTTATGACTCGGTTGAAGCTTTCTTT.

The CDR3 sequence is CASSHQGGETQYF. CDR3 in DNA: TGTGCCAGCAGCCACCAGGGGGGCGAGACCCAGTACTTC. This sequence joins TRBV3-1 (or the pseudogene TRBV3-2) and TRBJ2-5; TRBD1 is a possible D gene (7 bases). In germline, CDR1 is LGHDT, CDR2 YNNKEL (reference sequence). Trimming left V 3 bases short and J 5 bases short, with 10 bases between. The CDR3 runs to 13 residues.

V is TRBV19 and J is TRBJ2-1, with 8 bases fitting TRBD2. Germline values: CDR1 LNHDA, CDR2 SQIVND (reference sequence). CDR3 length equals 15 residues. The V segment lost 8 bases and the J segment 8 bases; nucleotides outside the gene matches: 14. The CDR3: CASEKFGGGTDEQFF. CDR3 DNA sequence: TGTGCCAGTGAAAAATTCGGCGGGGGGACCGATGAGCAGTTCTTC.

The V call is TRBV10-3, the J call TRBJ1-1, with D possibly matching TRBD1 (6 bases). CDR3 length: 14 amino acids. CDR1 and CDR2 from the germline V gene are ENHRY and SYGVKD. V was clipped by 11 bases and J by 1 base, with 17 bases between them. As DNA, the CDR3 is TGTGCCTCCCGACAGGAGACTTCGAACACTGAAGCTTTCTTT. Residues: CASRQETSNTEAFF.

The chain combines TRBV5-4 with TRBJ1-1; D unresolved. Germline loops: CDR1 SGHNT, CDR2 YYREEE (reference sequence). The CDR3 is 16 amino acids. Trimming removed 3 bases at V and 1 base at J, with 16 bases between. The CDR3 nucleotides read TGTGCCAGCAGCTCCACGGCGGCAGGAGGGAACACTGAAGCTTTCTTT. Translating it yields CASSSTAAGGNTEAFF.

This chain connects TRBV7-6 to TRBJ2-5; D perhaps matches TRBD2 (5 bases). The germline V and J ends were trimmed by 5 bases and 5 bases, with 18 bases remaining between them. CDR1 is SGHVS and CDR2 is FNYEAQ in the germline V gene. This CDR3 is 15 amino acids long. CDR3 nucleotides: TGTGCCAGCAGCCTCCCCGGACTGGGTGGGGAGACCCAGTACTTC. The encoded protein is CASSLPGLGGETQYF.

The chain employs TRBV4-1 and TRBJ2-7; D gene ambiguous. V shed 1 base and J shed 3 bases, with 7 bases lying between them. Germline V gene lookup returns CDR1 MGHRA and CDR2 YSYEKL. CDR3 length equals 13 residues. Here the CDR3 reads CASSQAFRYEQYF. CDR3 nucleotide sequence: TGCGCCAGCAGCCAAGCTTTCCGCTACGAGCAGTACTTC.

This sequence joins TRBV30 and TRBJ2-5; TRBD2 matches at 8 bases. The trim removed 0 bases at V and 1 base at J, leaving 4 bases unmatched. The CDR3 is 15 residues long. In germline, CDR1 is GTSNPN, CDR2 SVGIG (reference sequence). The CDR3 sequence: CAWSVRRGAQETQYF. The CDR3 bases are TGTGCCTGGAGTGTACGGCGGGGGGCCCAAGAGACCCAGTACTTC.

The chain joins TRBV11-3 to TRBJ2-2; TRBD2 agrees at 7 bases. The V segment lost 0 bases and the J segment 2 bases; nucleotides outside the gene matches: 6. CDR3 size: 17 residues. Germline CDR1 is SGHNT and CDR2 is YENEEA. CDR3 amino acids: CASSLDNWEGNTGELFF. The DNA for the CDR3 is TGTGCCAGCAGCTTAGATAATTGGGAGGGCAACACCGGGGAGCTGTTTTTT.

This clone appeared once. The chain joins TRBV27 to TRBJ1-5; a possible D gene is TRBD1 (5 bases). The V gene lost 6 bases and the J gene lost 7 bases, with 22 bases spanning the gap. Germline-derived CDR1 and CDR2 are MNHEY and SMNVEV (reference sequence). CDR3 length equals 16 residues. The CDR3 region is CASSPGLWGGRQPQHF. The CDR3 coding sequence is TGTGCCAGCAGCCCGGGCCTGTGGGGGGGGAGACAGCCCCAGCATTTT.

The chain has TRBV6-1 and TRBJ1-2; 8 nucleotides align to TRBD1. V lost 3 bases to trimming and J lost 2 bases; unmatched junction nucleotides: 11. CDR1 is MNHNS and CDR2 is SASEGT in the germline V gene. The CDR3 runs 17 residues. The CDR3 here is CASSDRQGRLLNYGYTF. The CDR3 region has the DNA TGTGCCAGCAGTGACCGACAGGGGAGGCTACTAAACTATGGCTACACCTTC.

The CDR3 DNA follows: TGTGCCAGCAGTCGGGACAGCTATGGCTACACCTTC. It yields the protein CASSRDSYGYTF. J is TRBJ1-2 and V is TRBV2; TRBD1 matches 7 bases. Trimming at V came to 5 bases and at J to 4 bases, leaving 1 base not matched to a gene. This CDR3 region has 12 residues. CDR1 is SNHLY and CDR2 is FYNNEI in the germline V gene.

The chain employs TRBV7-9 and TRBJ2-1; tentatively, D is TRBD1 (6 bases). Trimming took off 3 bases at V and 10 bases at J, with 7 bases between the two ends. Germline loops: CDR1 SEHNR, CDR2 FQNEAQ (reference sequence). The CDR3 totals 11 residues. The CDR3 DNA follows: TGTGCCAGCAGCTTGGACAGCGAGCAGTTCTTC. As protein: CASSLDSEQFF.

This clone was detected only once. This sequence joins TRBV30 and TRBJ1-1; D is perhaps TRBD1 (6 bases). CDR1 and CDR2 (germline): GTSNPN, SVGIG (reference sequence). The V and J ends lost 2 bases and 0 bases respectively, with 10 bases between them. The CDR3 runs to 14 residues. CDR3 loop: CAWSPGQMNTEAFF. CDR3 in DNA: TGTGCCTGGAGTCCAGGACAGATGAACACTGAAGCTTTCTTT.

This clone was detected only once. The V gene is TRBV2, the J gene TRBJ1-1, with a tentative D call TRBD1 (6 bases). The germline V and J ends were trimmed by 8 bases and 1 base, with 8 bases remaining between them. Germline loops: CDR1 SNHLY, CDR2 FYNNEI. The CDR3 extends over 12 amino acids. CDR3 in amino acids: CASEQGNTEAFF. The CDR3 DNA is TGTGCCAGCGAACAGGGGAACACTGAAGCTTTCTTT.